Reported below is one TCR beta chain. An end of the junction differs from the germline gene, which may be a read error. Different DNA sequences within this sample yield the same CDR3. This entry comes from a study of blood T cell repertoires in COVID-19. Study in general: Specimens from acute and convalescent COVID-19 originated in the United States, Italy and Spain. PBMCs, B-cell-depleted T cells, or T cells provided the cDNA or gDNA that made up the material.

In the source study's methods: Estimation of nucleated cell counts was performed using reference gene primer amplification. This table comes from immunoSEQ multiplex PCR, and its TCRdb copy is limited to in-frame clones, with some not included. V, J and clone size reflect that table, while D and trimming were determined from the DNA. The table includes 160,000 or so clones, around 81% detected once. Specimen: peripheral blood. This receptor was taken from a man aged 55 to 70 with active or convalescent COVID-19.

CDR3 in amino acids: CASSPQGAGNTIYF. The CDR3 nucleotides read TGTGCCAGCTCGCCACAGGGAGCTGGAAACACCATATATTTT. The V and J genes are TRBV18 and TRBJ1-3; a weak D match, TRBD1 (6 bases). Germline CDR1 and CDR2: KGHSH and LQKENI. There are 14 residues in the CDR3.